This T cell receptor (beta chain) stems from a study of CDR3 diversity in severe acne. This CDR3 comprises 13 residues. V was trimmed by 3 bases and J by 5 bases, leaving 7 bases between them. From germline, CDR1 is PRHDT and CDR2 FYEKMQ (reference sequence). MiXCR was run by TCRdb on the PCR reads, yielding one entry per CDR3 protein. The sample records about 86,000 distinct CDR3 sequences, 51% being singletons. Specimen: blood. The sequence was collected from a male donor in good health, without acne. The chain has TRBV13 and TRBJ2-2; the D is unclear. CDR3 nucleotide sequence: TGTGCCAGCAGCTTTGGCGGTACCGGGGAGCTGTTTTTT. Encoded protein: CASSFGGTGELFF. Using reference TRBV13 and TRBJ2-2 for the parts outside the CDR3, the full variable domain is AAGVIQSPRHLIKEKRETATLKCYPIPRHDTVYWYQQGPGQDPQFLISFYEKMQSDKGSIPDRFSAQQFSDYHSELNMSSLELGDSALYFCASSFGGTGELFFGEGSRLTVL.